The 30 T cell receptor beta chains presented below share a single source sample, sequenced in a study of T cells expressing NK-cell markers. One entry per CDR3 protein, without DNA, is what TCRdb gives after re-calling the 5' RACE reads. Its clone listing holds approximately 460,000 distinct CDR3 sequences. Sample: blood T cells: a sorted CD56 or NKG2C T cell subset, CD4+ or CD8+ T cells, or bulk PBMC T cells (not recorded which). The receptors stem from a woman aged 18 to 69 in good health.

The chain links TRBV5-1 to TRBJ2-3. This CDR3 is built from 12 residues. Germline V CDR1 and CDR2: SGHRS, YFSETQ. The CDR3 protein is CASSLETDTQYF.

The chain couples TRBV20-1 to TRBJ2-1; TCRdb's assignment of TRBD2 cannot be checked, as there is no DNA. CDR1 is DFQATT, CDR2 SNEGSKA, per germline (reference sequence). CDR3 length: 12 amino acids. This chain's CDR3 is CRASGDVNEQFF.

The J gene is TRBJ2-3, the V gene TRBV20-1; the TCRdb call, TRBD1, lacks DNA for checking. Germline CDR1 is DFQATT and CDR2 is SNEGSKA (reference sequence). The CDR3 sequence is 13 residues long. The CDR3: CRMGGGAGDTQYF.

The V and J genes are TRBV14 and TRBJ1-1. Per the germline V gene, CDR1 is SGHDN and CDR2 is FVKESK. The CDR3 extends over 14 amino acids. The CDR3 sequence: CASSQERRITEAFF.

The V call is TRBV3-1, the J call TRBJ2-1; TCRdb indicates TRBD1, and absent DNA this call remains unverified. The germline V gene encodes CDR1 LGHDT and CDR2 YNNKEL (reference sequence). This CDR3 is built from 19 residues. The CDR3: CASSQGQGGADVSYNEQFF.

The chain couples TRBV12-3 or TRBV12-4 to TRBJ1-6; TCRdb selects TRBD1, and the lack of DNA leaves this call unchecked. The CDR3 is 14 amino acids. The CDR3 region is CASNTGKYNSPLHF.

The V gene is TRBV7-2, the J gene TRBJ2-5. Per the germline V gene, CDR1 is SGHTA and CDR2 is FQGNSA. CDR3 size: 12 residues. CDR3 sequence reads: CASSYARETQYF.

The chain employs TRBV7-3 and TRBJ2-1; TCRdb outputs TRBD2, but without DNA this stays unchecked. CDR1 and CDR2 from the germline V gene are SGHTA and FQGTGA. The CDR3 length is 17 residues. The CDR3: CASSLNGPLSSYNEQFF.

The chain links TRBV28 to TRBJ2-1; TCRdb outputs TRBD2, but without DNA this stays unchecked. Germline V CDR1 and CDR2: MDHEN, SYDVKM. The CDR3 is 11 residues long. CDR3: CAIPSGSRPFF.

This sequence joins TRBV7-2 and TRBJ2-1; TCRdb proposes TRBD2, but this gene call is untestable without DNA. The CDR3 contains 15 residues. Germline V gene sequence: CDR1 SGHTA, CDR2 FQGNSA. CDR3 loop: CASSPGGRAGNEQFF.

The gene calls are TRBV28 and TRBJ1-5; checking the TCRdb D call of TRBD1 is not possible without DNA. The CDR3 is 14 amino acids. Germline V CDR1 and CDR2: MDHEN, SYDVKM. The CDR3 sequence: CASRTGQSNQPQHF.

The J gene is TRBJ2-1, the V gene TRBV5-1; with no DNA, the TCRdb D assignment of TRBD1 cannot be verified. Germline CDR1 and CDR2: SGHRS and YFSETQ. The CDR3 extends over 13 amino acids. The CDR3 sequence is CASSLPGASEQFF.

The CDR3 loop reads CAISEPGGWGQFF. The chain combines TRBV10-3 with TRBJ2-1; TCRdb's D call, TRBD1, is unchecked because there is no DNA. CDR1 and CDR2 from the germline V gene are ENHRY and SYGVKD. This CDR3 comprises 13 residues.

The chain links TRBV12-3 or TRBV12-4 to TRBJ2-5; TCRdb returns TRBD2, unconfirmable since there is no DNA. The CDR3 covers 14 residues. CDR3 in amino acids: CASTLGTSAETQYF.

V is TRBV19 and J is TRBJ2-2. Per germline, CDR1 LNHDA and CDR2 SQIVND (reference sequence). The CDR3 sequence is 13 residues long. The CDR3 sequence is CATLWVITGELFF.

The V gene is TRBV7-2, the J gene TRBJ1-4; TCRdb picks TRBD1, but there is no DNA to check that call. The germline gives CDR1 SGHTA, CDR2 FQGNSA. The CDR3 length is 14 residues. The CDR3 protein is CASSRQGGDEKLFF.

The chain employs TRBV6-5 and TRBJ2-2; with no DNA, the TCRdb D assignment of TRBD2 cannot be verified. From germline, CDR1 is MNHEY and CDR2 SVGAGI. The CDR3 is 17 residues long. The CDR3 region is CASSYSNLPAATGELFF.

The chain combines TRBV6-5 with TRBJ2-5; TCRdb outputs TRBD2, but without DNA this stays unchecked. CDR1 MNHEY and CDR2 SVGAGI come from the germline V gene. There are 16 residues in the CDR3. The CDR3 region is CASSYGPAGGRETKYF.

V usage is TRBV25-1 and J usage is TRBJ2-1. The V gene's germline CDR1 is MGHDK and CDR2 SYGVNS. The CDR3 totals 14 residues. The CDR3 protein is CASSEFRRYNEQFF.

The chain employs TRBV20-1 and TRBJ1-1; TCRdb names TRBD1, which stays unverified in the absence of DNA. The CDR3 extends over 16 amino acids. The germline V gene has CDR1 DFQATT and CDR2 SNEGSKA (reference sequence). CDR3 amino acids: CSARDQRTGLNTEAFF.

The chain links TRBV12-3 or TRBV12-4 to TRBJ1-1; the D call of TRBD1 rests on TCRdb alone, since no DNA is present to check it. The CDR3 has 16 amino acids. CDR3 sequence: CASSLRGALMNTEAFF.

V and J are TRBV30 and TRBJ1-3. In germline, CDR1 is GTSNPN, CDR2 SVGIG (reference sequence). The CDR3 spans 14 residues. Here the CDR3 reads CAWSVDTSGNTIYF.

V gene TRBV7-3 combines with J gene TRBJ2-1; TCRdb's D call, TRBD2, is unchecked because there is no DNA. The CDR3 extends over 17 amino acids. Germline V lookup: CDR1 SGHTA, CDR2 FQGTGA. The CDR3 region is CASSLTSGTSIYNEQFF.

The V gene is TRBV11-1, the J gene TRBJ1-6; as DNA is missing, the TRBD1 call by TCRdb cannot be tested. The CDR3 loop spans 19 amino acids. Germline V lookup: CDR1 SGHAT, CDR2 FQDESV (reference sequence). CDR3 in amino acids: CASSTGLGGTGRYNSPLHF.

J is TRBJ1-1 and V is TRBV29-1. The CDR3 length is 14 residues. The germline V gene encodes CDR1 SQVTM and CDR2 ANQGSEA. The CDR3 sequence is CSGSPRGMNTEAFF.

The chain recombines TRBV20-1 with TRBJ2-7. CDR1 and CDR2 from the germline V gene are DFQATT and SNEGSKA (reference sequence). The CDR3 extends over 14 amino acids. The CDR3 loop is CSARFAVSSYEQYF.

This chain joins TRBV7-6 and TRBJ2-4; TCRdb indicates TRBD1, and absent DNA this call remains unverified. The germline V gene encodes CDR1 SGHVS and CDR2 FNYEAQ. The CDR3 totals 18 residues. The CDR3 region is CASSSTPTGGAAKNIQYF.

This sequence joins TRBV27 and TRBJ2-3. From germline, CDR1 is MNHEY and CDR2 SMNVEV (reference sequence). This CDR3 is 15 amino acids long. Here the CDR3 reads CASSLEGFGTDTQYF.

J is TRBJ1-1 and V is TRBV7-9; TCRdb names TRBD1, which stays unverified in the absence of DNA. The CDR3 has 15 residues. CDR1 SEHNR and CDR2 FQNEAQ come from the germline V gene (reference sequence). CDR3 in amino acids: CASSSPGYMNTEAFF. Combining the CDR3 with reference TRBV7-9 and TRBJ1-1 gives the whole variable domain DTGVSQNPRHKITKRGQNVTFRCDPISEHNRLYWYRQTLGQGPEFLTYFQNEAQLEKSRLLSDRFSAERPKGSFSTLEIQRTEQGDSAMYLCASSSPGYMNTEAFFGQGTRLTVV.

The V call is TRBV28, the J call TRBJ2-7; TCRdb reports TRBD2, a call that lacks DNA to check it against. This CDR3 has 13 amino acids. Germline assignment: CDR1 MDHEN and CDR2 SYDVKM. Here the CDR3 reads CASSLPSADEQYF.